This is a list of T cell receptor beta chains from one sample in a study of blood T cell repertoires in COVID-19. Method: immunoSEQ multiplex PCR; TCRdb's copy keeps in-frame clones and lacks some. The profile covers 85,000 to 95,000 clones, with around 87% appearing a single time and around 7% taken by the ten largest. The material sequenced was peripheral blood. Source of these receptors: a human donor with acute or convalescent COVID-19. The donor label of this sample is uncertain. Each CDR3 is given with its conserved first and last residue. The order of the fields is V gene, CDR3 protein.

V gene: TRBV2
CDR3 protein: CASTLRETSTEAFF

V gene: TRBV20-1
CDR3 protein: CSATGNYGYTF

V gene: TRBV4-3
CDR3 protein: CASSQDRGMSQPQHF

V gene: TRBV18
CDR3 protein: CASSPQTGSGNQPQHF

V gene: TRBV6-4
CDR3 protein: CASSEGLAGNDEQFF

V gene: TRBV11-2
CDR3 protein: CASSLAVQRADTQYF

V gene: TRBV6-6
CDR3 protein: CASSYSREKLFF

V gene: TRBV27
CDR3 protein: CASSTRQGRETQYF

V gene: TRBV19
CDR3 protein: CASSIEESAPLHF

V gene: TRBV4-3
CDR3 protein: CASSQSGAYNSPLHF

V gene: TRBV7-9
CDR3 protein: CASSTGSNTEAFF

V gene: TRBV3-1/TRBV3-2
CDR3 protein: CASSRQSSNYGYTF

V gene: TRBV18
CDR3 protein: CASSPGRSGYTF

V gene: TRBV5-1
CDR3 protein: CASSLGTWDRDTEAFF

V gene: TRBV7-9
CDR3 protein: CASSPTRDRVNEQYF

V gene: TRBV4-3
CDR3 protein: CASRGGSSNTGELFF

V gene: TRBV18
CDR3 protein: CASSPDREETQYF

V gene: TRBV5-4
CDR3 protein: CASSRVSRTGELFF

V gene: TRBV24-1
CDR3 protein: CATSDPGKEGYEQYF

V gene: TRBV15
CDR3 protein: CATSREDSYSGNTIYF

V gene: TRBV11-2
CDR3 protein: CASSLDWTGPNEKLFF

V gene: TRBV27
CDR3 protein: CASSFGGTNSGNTIYF

V gene: TRBV4-3
CDR3 protein: CASSQDRGQDPNSPLHF

V gene: TRBV7-8
CDR3 protein: CAIAVNSYNEQFF

V gene: TRBV28
CDR3 protein: CASSFPGGNEKLFF

V gene: TRBV10-3
CDR3 protein: CAITTGQISYEQYF

V gene: TRBV7-2
CDR3 protein: CASSDSLTRGTQYF

V gene: TRBV19
CDR3 protein: CASSIGQGWAKNIQYF

V gene: TRBV30
CDR3 protein: CAWRIQGTYYGYTF

V gene: TRBV10-2
CDR3 protein: CASSFDRLNTEAFF

V gene: TRBV9
CDR3 protein: CASSAASSRTGELFF

V gene: TRBV5-8
CDR3 protein: CASSLVYTRNSPLHF

V gene: TRBV5-1
CDR3 protein: CASSAGLAYNEQFF

V gene: TRBV21-1
CDR3 protein: CASSKVVRVGEKLFF

V gene: TRBV2
CDR3 protein: CASNRGGGIYEQYF

V gene: TRBV3-1/TRBV3-2
CDR3 protein: CASSQDWDTESPLHF

V gene: TRBV7-2
CDR3 protein: CASSFTPSEDGYTF